This T cell receptor (beta chain) emerged from a study of technical replicates of blood from several donors. Sequencing was performed with immunoSEQ multiplex PCR; in TCRdb, only in-frame clones are kept and a portion is missing. The data contain around 15,000 clones, over 75% of them singletons. With 5 bases clipped from V and 0 bases from J, the junction kept 8 bases outside the gene matches. Germline CDR1 and CDR2: SGHAT and FQNNGV. CDR3 length: 16 amino acids. This sequence originates from a human donor in good health. V gene TRBV11-2 combines with J gene TRBJ2-3, with 7 bases lining up with TRBD1. Sequencing was performed on PBMCs. This CDR3 reads CASSVGRDRSTDTQYF. CDR3 coding DNA: TGTGCCAGCAGCGTGGGACGGGACAGAAGCACAGATACGCAGTATTTT.